This TCR beta chain was sequenced in a study of CD8 T cells in ankylosing spondylitis. Study results and limitations: According to the report, clones linked to the disease were significantly enriched in matched synovial fluid samples taken from ankylosing spondylitis patients. A TCR beta motif made of 7 to 9 highly homologous variants seemed typical of ankylosing spondylitis blood.

In its sample, this clonotype is medium-sized. Its antigen is undetermined. This CDR3 has 15 residues. CDR1 and CDR2 (germline): SGDLS, YYNGEE. V was shortened by 4 bases and J by 2 bases, with 12 bases between the two germline ends. A quantitative 5'-RACE method, one with molecular barcodes, was used to make TCR beta libraries. TCRdb redid the calling of the 5' RACE reads with MiXCR, one entry per CDR3 protein. There are 25,000 to 30,000 distinct CDR3 sequences in the sample; about 5.1% occur only once, and roughly 1.8% lies in the top ten. Sequencing input: blood, either unsorted or a sorted T cell fraction (not recorded which). The chain links TRBV9 to TRBJ1-4, with D tentatively TRBD1 (5 bases). The source is a female donor with ankylosing spondylitis or in good health (not recorded which). The CDR3, as DNA: TGTGCCAGCAGCCCCATCGGGGGGACTAATGAAAAACTGTTTTTT. It specifies CASSPIGGTNEKLFF.